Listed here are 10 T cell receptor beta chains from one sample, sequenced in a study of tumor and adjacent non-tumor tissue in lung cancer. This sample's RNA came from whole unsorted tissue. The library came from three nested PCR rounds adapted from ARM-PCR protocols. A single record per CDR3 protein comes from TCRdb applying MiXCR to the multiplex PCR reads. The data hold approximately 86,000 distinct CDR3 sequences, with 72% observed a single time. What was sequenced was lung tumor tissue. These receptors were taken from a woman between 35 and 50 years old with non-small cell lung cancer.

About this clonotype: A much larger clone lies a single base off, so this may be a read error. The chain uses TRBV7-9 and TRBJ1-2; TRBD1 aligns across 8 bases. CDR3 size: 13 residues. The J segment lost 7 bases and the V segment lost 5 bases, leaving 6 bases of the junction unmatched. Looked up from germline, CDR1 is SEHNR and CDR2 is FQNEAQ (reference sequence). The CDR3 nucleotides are TGTGCCAGCAGCACTGGACAGGGAGGTGGCTACACCTTC. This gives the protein CASSTGQGGGYTF.

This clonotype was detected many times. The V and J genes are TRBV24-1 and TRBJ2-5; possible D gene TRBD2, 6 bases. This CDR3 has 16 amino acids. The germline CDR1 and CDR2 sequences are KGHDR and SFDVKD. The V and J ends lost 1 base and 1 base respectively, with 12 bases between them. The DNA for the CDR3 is TGTGCCACCAGTGATTTTGCGGGAAGGGCCCAAGAGACCCAGTACTTC. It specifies CATSDFAGRAQETQYF.

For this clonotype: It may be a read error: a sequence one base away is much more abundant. This chain's CDR3 is CSAREAPGQVRLAGGVEYF. CDR3 nucleotides: TGCAGTGCTAGAGAGGCCCCGGGACAGGTCAGACTAGCGGGAGGGGTTGAGTACTTC. The genes are TRBV20-1 and TRBJ2-7; 14 positions agree with TRBD2. J lost 11 bases, V lost 0 bases, and 21 bases had no gene match. This CDR3 spans 19 amino acids. From germline, CDR1 is DFQATT and CDR2 SNEGSKA (reference sequence).

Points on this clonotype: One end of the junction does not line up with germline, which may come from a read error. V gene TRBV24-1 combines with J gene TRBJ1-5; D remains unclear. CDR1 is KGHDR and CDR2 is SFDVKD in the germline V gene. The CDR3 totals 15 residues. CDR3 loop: CAISNSFGSNQPQHF. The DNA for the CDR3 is TGTGCCATCAGTAACTCATTTGGGAGCAATCAGCCCCAGCATTTT.

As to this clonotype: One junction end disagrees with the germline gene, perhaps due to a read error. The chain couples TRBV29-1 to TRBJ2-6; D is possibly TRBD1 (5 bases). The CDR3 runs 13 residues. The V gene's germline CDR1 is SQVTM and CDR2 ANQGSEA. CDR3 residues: CSIQSSGANVLPF. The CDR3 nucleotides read TGCAGCATTCAAAGCTCTGGGGCCAACGTCCTGCCTTTC. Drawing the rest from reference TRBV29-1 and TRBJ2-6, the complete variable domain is SAVISQKPSRDICQRGTSLTIQCQVDSQVTMMFWYRQQPGQSLTLIATANQGSEATYESGFVIDKFPISRPNLTFSTLTVSNMSPEDSSIYLCSIQSSGANVLPFGAGSRLTVL.

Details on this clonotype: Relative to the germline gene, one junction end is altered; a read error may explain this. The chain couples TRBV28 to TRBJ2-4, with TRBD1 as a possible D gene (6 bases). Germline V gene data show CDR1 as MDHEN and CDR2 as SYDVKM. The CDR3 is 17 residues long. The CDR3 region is CDSSSHRVREDKNIQYF. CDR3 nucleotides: TGTGACAGCAGTTCACACAGGGTACGTGAAGACAAAAACATTCAGTACTTC.

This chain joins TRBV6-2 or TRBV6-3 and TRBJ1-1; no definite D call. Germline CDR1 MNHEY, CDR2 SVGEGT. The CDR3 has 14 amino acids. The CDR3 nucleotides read TGTACCAACAGTCCATCGATCATGAACACTGAAGCTTTCTTT. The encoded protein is CTNSPSIMNTEAFF.

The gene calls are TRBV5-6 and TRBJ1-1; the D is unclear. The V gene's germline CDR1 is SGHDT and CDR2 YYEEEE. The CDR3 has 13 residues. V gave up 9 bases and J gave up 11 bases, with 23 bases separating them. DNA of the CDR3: TGTGCCACAAGGGTACAATTAAACAGTGATGCTTTCTTT. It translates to CATRVQLNSDAFF.

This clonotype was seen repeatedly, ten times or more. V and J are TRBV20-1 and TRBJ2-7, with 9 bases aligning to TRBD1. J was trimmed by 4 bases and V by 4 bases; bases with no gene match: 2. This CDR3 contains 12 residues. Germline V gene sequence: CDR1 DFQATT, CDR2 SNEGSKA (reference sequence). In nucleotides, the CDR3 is TGCAGTGCTATGGGACAGGGTTACGAGCAGTACTTC. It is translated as CSAMGQGYEQYF.

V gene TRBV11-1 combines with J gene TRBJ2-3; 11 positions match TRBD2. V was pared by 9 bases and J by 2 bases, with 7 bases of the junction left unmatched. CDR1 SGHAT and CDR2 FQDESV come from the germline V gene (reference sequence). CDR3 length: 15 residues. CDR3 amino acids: CASGASGGSTDTQYF. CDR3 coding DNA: TGTGCCAGTGGCGCTAGCGGGGGGTCCACAGATACGCAGTATTTT.